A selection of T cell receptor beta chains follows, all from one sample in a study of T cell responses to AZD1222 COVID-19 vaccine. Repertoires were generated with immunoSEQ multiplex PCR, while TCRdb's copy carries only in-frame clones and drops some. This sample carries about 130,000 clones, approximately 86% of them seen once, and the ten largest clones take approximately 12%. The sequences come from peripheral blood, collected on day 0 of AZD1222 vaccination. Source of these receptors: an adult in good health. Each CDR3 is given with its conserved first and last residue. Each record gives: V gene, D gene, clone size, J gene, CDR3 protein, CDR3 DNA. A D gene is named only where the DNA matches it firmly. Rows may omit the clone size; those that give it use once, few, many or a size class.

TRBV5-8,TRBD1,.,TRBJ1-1,CASSRGQGATTEAFF,TGTGCCAGCAGCCGGGGACAGGGGGCGACCACTGAAGCTTTCTTT
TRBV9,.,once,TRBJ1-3,CASSVATGSSSGNTIYF,TGTGCCAGCAGCGTAGCTACGGGCTCGAGCTCTGGAAACACCATATATTTT
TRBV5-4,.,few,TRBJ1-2,CASSLRGGYGYTF,TGTGCCAGCAGCTTAAGAGGGGGCTATGGCTACACCTTC
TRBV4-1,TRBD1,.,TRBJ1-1,CASSQDRGRSRSEAFF,TGCGCCAGCAGCCAAGACAGGGGGCGAAGCAGGAGTGAAGCTTTCTTT
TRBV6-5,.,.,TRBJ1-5,CASSSGQTNQPQHF,TGTGCCAGCAGTTCGGGCCAAACTAATCAGCCCCAGCATTTT
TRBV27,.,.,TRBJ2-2,CATWGVSARPGELFF,TGTGCCACCTGGGGAGTGAGTGCTAGGCCCGGGGAGCTGTTTTTT
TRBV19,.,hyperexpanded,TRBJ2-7,CASSINSALSYEQYF,TGTGCCAGTAGTATCAATTCGGCACTCTCCTACGAGCAGTACTTC
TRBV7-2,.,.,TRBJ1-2,CASSLGTGTYGYTF,TGTGCCAGCAGCTTAGGGACGGGGACCTATGGCTACACCTTC
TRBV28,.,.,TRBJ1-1,CASTTNTEAFF,TGTGCCAGCACCACGAACACTGAAGCTTTCTTT
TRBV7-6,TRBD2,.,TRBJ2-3,CASSLGAGLADTQYF,TGTGCCAGCAGCTTAGGAGCGGGATTGGCAGATACGCAGTATTTT
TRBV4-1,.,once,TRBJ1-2,CASSQDKGHYGYTF,TGCGCCAGCAGCCAAGACAAGGGCCACTATGGCTACACCTTC
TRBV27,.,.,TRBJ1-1,CASSLRAPPVNTEAFF,TGTGCCAGCAGTTTACGGGCACCTCCGGTGAACACTGAAGCTTTCTTT
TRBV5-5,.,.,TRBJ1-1,CASSQGNTEAFF,TGTGCCAGCAGCCAGGGGAACACTGAAGCTTTCTTT
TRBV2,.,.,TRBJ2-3,CASSEWAGVDTQYF,TGTGCCAGCAGTGAGTGGGCAGGGGTTGATACGCAGTATTTT
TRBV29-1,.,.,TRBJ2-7,CSVDSGNEQYF,TGCAGCGTTGATTCTGGAAACGAGCAGTACTTC
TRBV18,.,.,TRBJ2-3,CASSLEGTTQYF,TGTGCCAGCTCACTCGAGGGAACTACGCAGTATTTT
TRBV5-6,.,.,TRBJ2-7,CASSRLDEQYF,TGTGCCAGCAGCAGATTGGACGAGCAGTACTTC
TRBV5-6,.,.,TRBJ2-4,CASSVSYRDAKNIQYF,TGTGCCAGCAGCGTCTCCTACAGGGATGCCAAAAACATTCAGTACTTC
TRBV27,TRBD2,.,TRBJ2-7,CASSLSGRASGSYEQYF,TGTGCCAGCAGTTTATCGGGGCGGGCTAGCGGTTCCTACGAGCAGTACTTC
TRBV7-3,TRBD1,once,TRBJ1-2,CASSLQGQGLGGYTF,TGTGCCAGCAGCTTACAAGGACAGGGCTTAGGTGGCTACACCTTC
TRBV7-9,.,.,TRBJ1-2,CASSLVAFSSGYTF,TGTGCCAGCAGCTTAGTGGCTTTCTCATCCGGCTACACCTTC
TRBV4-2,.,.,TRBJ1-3,CASSQATASGNTIYF,TGTGCCAGCAGCCAAGCGACGGCCTCTGGAAACACCATATATTTT
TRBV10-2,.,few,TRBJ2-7,CASSESSRWEQYF,TGCGCCAGCAGTGAGTCCTCCCGTTGGGAGCAGTACTTC
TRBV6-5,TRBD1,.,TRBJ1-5,CATDRGPQPQHF,TGTGCCACCGACAGGGGCCCTCAGCCCCAGCATTTT
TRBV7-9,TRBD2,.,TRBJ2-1,CASSLLAGGPLYNEQFF,TGTGCCAGCAGCTTACTAGCGGGGGGCCCCCTGTACAATGAGCAGTTCTTC
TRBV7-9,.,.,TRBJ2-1,CASQPSSGPYNEQFF,TGTGCCAGCCAACCCTCCTCTGGGCCGTACAATGAGCAGTTCTTC
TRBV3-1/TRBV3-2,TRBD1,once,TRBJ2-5,CASSLELGQGAEETQYF,TGTGCCAGCAGCCTAGAATTGGGACAGGGGGCGGAGGAGACCCAGTACTTC